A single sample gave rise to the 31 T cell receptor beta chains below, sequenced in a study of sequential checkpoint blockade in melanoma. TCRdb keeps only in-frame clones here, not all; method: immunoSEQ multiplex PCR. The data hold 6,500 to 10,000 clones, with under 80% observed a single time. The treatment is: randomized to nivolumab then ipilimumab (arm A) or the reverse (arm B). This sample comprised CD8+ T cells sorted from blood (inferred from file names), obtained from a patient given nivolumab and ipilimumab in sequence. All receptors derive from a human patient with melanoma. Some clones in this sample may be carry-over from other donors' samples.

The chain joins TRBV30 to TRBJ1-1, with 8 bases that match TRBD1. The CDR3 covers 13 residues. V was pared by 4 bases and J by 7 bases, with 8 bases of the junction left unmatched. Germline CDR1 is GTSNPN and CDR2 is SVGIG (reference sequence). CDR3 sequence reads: CAWNPGQEDEAFF. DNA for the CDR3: TGTGCCTGGAACCCGGGACAGGAGGATGAAGCTTTCTTT. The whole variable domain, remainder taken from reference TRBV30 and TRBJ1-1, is SQTIHQWPATLVQPVGSPLSLECTVEGTSNPNLYWYRQAAGRGLQLLFYSVGIGQISSEVPQNLSASRPQDRQFILSSKKLLLSDSGFYLCAWNPGQEDEAFFGQGTRLTVV.

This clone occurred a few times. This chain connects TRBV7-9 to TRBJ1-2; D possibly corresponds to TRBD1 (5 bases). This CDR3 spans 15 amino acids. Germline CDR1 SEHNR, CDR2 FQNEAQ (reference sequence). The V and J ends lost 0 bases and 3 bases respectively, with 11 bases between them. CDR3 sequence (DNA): TGTGCCAGCAGCTTAGCGCTCTTACAGGACTATGGCTACACCTTC. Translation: CASSLALLQDYGYTF.

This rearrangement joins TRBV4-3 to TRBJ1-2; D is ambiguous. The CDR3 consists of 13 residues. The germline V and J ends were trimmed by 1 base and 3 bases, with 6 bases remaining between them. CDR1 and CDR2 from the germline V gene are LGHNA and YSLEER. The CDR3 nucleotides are TGCGCCAGCAGCCAAGGGGGAGACTATGGCTACACCTTC. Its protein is CASSQGGDYGYTF.

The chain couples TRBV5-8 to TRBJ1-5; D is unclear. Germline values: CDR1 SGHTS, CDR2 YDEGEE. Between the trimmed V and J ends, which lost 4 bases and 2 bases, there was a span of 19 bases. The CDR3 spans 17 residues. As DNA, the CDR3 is TGTGCCAGCAGCCCGTCCGTTTCTAGTAGAGGCAATCAGCCCCAGCATTTT. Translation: CASSPSVSSRGNQPQHF. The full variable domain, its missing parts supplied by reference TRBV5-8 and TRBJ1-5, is EAGVTQSPTHLIKTRGQQATLRCSPISGHTSVYWYQQALGLGLQFLLWYDEGEERNRGNFPPRFSGRQFPNYSSELNVNALELEDSALYLCASSPSVSSRGNQPQHFGDGTRLSIL.

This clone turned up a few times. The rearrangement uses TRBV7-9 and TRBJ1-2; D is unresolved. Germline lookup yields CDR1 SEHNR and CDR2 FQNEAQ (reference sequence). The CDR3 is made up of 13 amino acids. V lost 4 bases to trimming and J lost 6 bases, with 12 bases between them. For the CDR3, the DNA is TGTGCCAGCAGCTCCCCAGAAAACAATGGCTACACCTTC. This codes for CASSSPENNGYTF.

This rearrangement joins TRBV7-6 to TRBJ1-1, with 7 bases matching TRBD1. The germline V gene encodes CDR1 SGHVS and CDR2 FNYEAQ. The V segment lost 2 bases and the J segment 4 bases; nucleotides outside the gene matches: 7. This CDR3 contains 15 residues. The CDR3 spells CASSLLTGSSTEAFF. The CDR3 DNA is TGTGCCAGCAGCTTACTGACAGGGTCCAGCACTGAAGCTTTCTTT.

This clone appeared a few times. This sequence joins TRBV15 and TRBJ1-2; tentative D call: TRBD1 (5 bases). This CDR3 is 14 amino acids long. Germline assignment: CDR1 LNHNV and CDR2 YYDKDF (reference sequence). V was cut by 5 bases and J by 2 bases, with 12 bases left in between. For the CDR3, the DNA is TGTGCCACCAGCGGTAAGGGGCCGAACTATGGCTACACCTTC. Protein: CATSGKGPNYGYTF.

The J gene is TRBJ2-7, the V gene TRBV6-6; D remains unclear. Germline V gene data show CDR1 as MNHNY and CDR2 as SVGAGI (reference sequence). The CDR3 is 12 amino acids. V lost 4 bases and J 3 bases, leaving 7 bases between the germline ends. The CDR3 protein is CASSSYNYEQYF. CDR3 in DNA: TGTGCCAGCAGTTCTTACAACTACGAGCAGTACTTC.

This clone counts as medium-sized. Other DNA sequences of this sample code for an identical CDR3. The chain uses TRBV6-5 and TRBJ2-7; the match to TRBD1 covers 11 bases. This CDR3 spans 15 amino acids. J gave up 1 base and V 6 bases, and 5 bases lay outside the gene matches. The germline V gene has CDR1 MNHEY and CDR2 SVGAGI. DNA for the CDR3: TGTGCCAGCAGGATTGGGACAGGGGGTTCCTACGAGCAGTACTTC. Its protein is CASRIGTGGSYEQYF.

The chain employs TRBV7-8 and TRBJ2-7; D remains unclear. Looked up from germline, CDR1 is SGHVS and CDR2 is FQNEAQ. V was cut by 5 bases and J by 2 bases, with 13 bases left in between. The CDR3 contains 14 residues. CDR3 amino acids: CASSARRGPYEQYF. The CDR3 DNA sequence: TGTGCCAGCAGCGCCCGCCGCGGCCCCTACGAGCAGTACTTC. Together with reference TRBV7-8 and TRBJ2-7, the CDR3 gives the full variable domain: GAGVSQSPRYKVAKRGQDVALRCDPISGHVSLFWYQQALGQGPEFLTYFQNEAQLDKSGLPSDRFFAERPEGSVSTLKIQRTQQEDSAVYLCASSARRGPYEQYFGPGTRLTVT.

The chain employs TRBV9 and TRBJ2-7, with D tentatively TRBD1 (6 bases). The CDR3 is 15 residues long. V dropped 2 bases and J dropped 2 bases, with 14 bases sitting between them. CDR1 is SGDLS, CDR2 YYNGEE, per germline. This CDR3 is CASSVSGTSTYEQYF. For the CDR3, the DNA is TGTGCCAGCAGCGTTTCCGGGACATCAACCTACGAGCAGTACTTC.

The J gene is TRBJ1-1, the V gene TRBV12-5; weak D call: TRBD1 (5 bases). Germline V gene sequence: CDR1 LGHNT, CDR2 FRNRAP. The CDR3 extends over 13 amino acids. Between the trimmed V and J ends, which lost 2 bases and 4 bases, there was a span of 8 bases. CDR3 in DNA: TGTGCTAGTGGTTTGCAGGGTCCCACTGAAGCTTTCTTT. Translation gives CASGLQGPTEAFF.

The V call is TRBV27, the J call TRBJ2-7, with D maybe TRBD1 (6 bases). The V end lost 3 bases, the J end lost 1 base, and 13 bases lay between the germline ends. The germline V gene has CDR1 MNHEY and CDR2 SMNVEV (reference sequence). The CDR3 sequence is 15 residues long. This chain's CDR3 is CASSFLRDKSYEQYF. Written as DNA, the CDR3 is TGTGCCAGCAGTTTTTTACGGGACAAGTCCTACGAGCAGTACTTC.

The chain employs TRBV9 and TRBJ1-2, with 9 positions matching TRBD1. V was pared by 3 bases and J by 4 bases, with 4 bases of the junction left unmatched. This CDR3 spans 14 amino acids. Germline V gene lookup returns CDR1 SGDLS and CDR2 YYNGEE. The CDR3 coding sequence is TGTGCCAGCAGCGCCGGGACAGGGATCTATGGCTACACCTTC. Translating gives CASSAGTGIYGYTF.

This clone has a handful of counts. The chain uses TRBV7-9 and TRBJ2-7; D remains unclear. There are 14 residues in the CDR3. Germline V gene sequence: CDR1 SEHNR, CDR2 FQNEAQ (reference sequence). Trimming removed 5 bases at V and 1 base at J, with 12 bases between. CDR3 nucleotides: TGTGCCAGCAGCCCCCGCTCCAGGTCCTACGAGCAGTACTTC. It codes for CASSPRSRSYEQYF.

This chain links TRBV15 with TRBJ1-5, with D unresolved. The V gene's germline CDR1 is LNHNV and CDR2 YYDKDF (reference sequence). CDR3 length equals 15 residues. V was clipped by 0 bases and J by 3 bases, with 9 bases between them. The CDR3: CATSRDVSPNQPQHF. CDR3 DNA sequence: TGTGCCACCAGCAGAGATGTGAGTCCCAATCAGCCCCAGCATTTT.

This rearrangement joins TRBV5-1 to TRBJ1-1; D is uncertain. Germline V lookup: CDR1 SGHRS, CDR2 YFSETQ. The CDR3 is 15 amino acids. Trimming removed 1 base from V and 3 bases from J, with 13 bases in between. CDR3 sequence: CASSLTGEADTEAFF. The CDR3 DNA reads TGCGCCAGCAGCTTGACCGGGGAGGCTGACACTGAAGCTTTCTTT.

The CDR3 here is CASSRGNRGDTEAFF. The CDR3 region has the DNA TGTGCCAGCAGCCGGGGGAACAGGGGAGACACTGAAGCTTTCTTT. V gene TRBV7-6 combines with J gene TRBJ1-1, with 7 bases matching TRBD1. The CDR3 totals 15 residues. The J segment lost 3 bases and the V segment lost 5 bases, leaving 9 bases of the junction unmatched. Germline values: CDR1 SGHVS, CDR2 FNYEAQ.

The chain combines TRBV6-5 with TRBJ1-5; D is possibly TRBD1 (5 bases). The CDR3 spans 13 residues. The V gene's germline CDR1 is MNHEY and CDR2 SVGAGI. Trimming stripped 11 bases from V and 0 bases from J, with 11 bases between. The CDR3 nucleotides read TGTGCCGCGGGGCTTTATAGCAATCAGCCCCAGCATTTT. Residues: CAAGLYSNQPQHF.

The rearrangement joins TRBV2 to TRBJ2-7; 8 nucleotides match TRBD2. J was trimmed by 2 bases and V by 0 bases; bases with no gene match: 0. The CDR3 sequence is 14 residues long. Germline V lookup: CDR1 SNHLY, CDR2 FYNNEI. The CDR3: CASSEAGLAYEQYF. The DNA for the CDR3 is TGTGCCAGCAGTGAAGCGGGACTAGCCTACGAGCAGTACTTC.

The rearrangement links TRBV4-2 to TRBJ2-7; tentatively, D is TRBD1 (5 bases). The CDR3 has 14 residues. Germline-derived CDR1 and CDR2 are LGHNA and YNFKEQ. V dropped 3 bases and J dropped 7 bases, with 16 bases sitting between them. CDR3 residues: CASSHGQGRMEQYF. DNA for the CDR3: TGTGCCAGCAGCCACGGACAAGGCAGGATGGAGCAGTACTTC.

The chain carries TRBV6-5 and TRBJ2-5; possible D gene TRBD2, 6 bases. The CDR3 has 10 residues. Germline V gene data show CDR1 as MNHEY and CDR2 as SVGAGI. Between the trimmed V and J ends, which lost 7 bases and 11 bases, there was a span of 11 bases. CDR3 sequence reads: CASTSGEQYF. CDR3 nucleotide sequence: TGTGCCAGCACCTCGGGGGAGCAGTACTTC.

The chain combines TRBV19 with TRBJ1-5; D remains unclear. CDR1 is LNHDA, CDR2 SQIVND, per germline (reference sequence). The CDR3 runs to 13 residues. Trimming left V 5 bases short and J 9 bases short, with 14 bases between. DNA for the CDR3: TGTGCCAGTAGTCCCCAGATTGCTCGGCCCCAGCATTTT. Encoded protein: CASSPQIARPQHF.

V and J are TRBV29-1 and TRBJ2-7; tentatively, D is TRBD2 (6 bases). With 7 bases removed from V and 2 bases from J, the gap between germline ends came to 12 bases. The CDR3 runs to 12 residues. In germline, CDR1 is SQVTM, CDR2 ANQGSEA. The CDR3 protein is CSARDWTYEQYF. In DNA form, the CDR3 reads TGCAGCGCCCGGGACTGGACCTACGAGCAGTACTTC.

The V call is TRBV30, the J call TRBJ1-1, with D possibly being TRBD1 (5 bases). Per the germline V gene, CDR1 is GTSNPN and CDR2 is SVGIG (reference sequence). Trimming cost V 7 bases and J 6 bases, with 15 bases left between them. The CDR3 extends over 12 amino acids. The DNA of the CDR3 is TGTGCCTCCTCCGGGGGAAACGCTGAAGCTTTCTTT. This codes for CASSGGNAEAFF.

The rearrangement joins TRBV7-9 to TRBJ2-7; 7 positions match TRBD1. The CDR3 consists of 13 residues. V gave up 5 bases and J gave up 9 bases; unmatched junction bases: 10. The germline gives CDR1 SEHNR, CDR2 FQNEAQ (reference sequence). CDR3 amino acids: CASSSLRDRGQYF. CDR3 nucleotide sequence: TGTGCCAGCAGCAGCCTCCGGGACAGAGGGCAGTACTTC. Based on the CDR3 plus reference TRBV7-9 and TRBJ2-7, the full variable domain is DTGVSQNPRHKITKRGQNVTFRCDPISEHNRLYWYRQTLGQGPEFLTYFQNEAQLEKSRLLSDRFSAERPKGSFSTLEIQRTEQGDSAMYLCASSSLRDRGQYFGPGTRLTVT.

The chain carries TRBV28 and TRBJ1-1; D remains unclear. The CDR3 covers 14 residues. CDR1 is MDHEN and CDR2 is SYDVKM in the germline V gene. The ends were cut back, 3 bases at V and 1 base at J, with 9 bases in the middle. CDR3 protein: CASSLGQANTEAFF. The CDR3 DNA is TGTGCCAGCAGTTTGGGTCAGGCGAACACTGAAGCTTTCTTT. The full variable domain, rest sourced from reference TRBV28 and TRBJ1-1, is DVKVTQSSRYLVKRTGEKVFLECVQDMDHENMFWYRQDPGLGLRLIYFSYDVKMKEKGDIPEGYSVSREKKERFSLILESASTNQTSMYLCASSLGQANTEAFFGQGTRLTVV.

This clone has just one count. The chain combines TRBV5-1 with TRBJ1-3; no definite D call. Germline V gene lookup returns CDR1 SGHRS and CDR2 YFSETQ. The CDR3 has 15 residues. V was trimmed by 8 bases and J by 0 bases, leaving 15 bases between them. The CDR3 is CASHAGSSSGNTIYF. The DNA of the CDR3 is TGCGCCAGTCACGCCGGGTCAAGCTCTGGAAACACCATATATTTT.

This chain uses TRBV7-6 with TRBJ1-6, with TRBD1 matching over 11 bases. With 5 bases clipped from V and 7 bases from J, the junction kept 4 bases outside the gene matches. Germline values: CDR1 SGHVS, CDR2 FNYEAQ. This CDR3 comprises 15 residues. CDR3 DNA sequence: TGTGCCAGCAGCCTGCGGGACAGGGGGAATTCACCCCTCCACTTT. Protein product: CASSLRDRGNSPLHF.

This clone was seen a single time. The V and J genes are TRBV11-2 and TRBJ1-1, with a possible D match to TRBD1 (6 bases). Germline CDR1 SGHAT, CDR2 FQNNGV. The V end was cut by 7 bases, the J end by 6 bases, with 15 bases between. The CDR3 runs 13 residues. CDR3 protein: CASTEGGGAEAFF. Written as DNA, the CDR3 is TGTGCCAGCACCGAGGGGGGGGGCGCTGAAGCTTTCTTT.

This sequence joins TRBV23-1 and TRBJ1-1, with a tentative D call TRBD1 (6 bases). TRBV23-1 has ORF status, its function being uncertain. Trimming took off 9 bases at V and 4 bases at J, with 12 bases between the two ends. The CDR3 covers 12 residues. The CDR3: CASRGGVTEAFF. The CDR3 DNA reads TGCGCCAGTAGGGGGGGCGTCACTGAAGCTTTCTTT.